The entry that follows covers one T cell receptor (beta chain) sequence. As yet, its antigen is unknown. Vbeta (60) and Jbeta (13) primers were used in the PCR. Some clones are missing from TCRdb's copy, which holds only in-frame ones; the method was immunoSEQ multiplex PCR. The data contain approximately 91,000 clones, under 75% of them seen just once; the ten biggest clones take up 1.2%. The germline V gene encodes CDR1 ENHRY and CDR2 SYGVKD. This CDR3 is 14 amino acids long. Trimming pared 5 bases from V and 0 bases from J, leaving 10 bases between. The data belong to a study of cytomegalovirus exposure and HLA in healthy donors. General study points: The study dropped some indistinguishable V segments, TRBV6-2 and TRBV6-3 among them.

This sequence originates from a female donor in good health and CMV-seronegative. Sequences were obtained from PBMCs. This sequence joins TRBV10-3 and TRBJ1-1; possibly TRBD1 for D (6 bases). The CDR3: CAISQQGVNTEAFF. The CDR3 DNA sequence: TGTGCCATCAGTCAACAGGGTGTGAACACTGAAGCTTTCTTT.